This TCR beta chain was found in a study of cytomegalovirus exposure and HLA in healthy donors (dated by TCRdb to 2015 to 2018). Background for the entire study: An earlier analysis of approximately 640 of the donors reported 250 to 300 Gb of sequence data and more than 90 million unique TCR beta sequences from some 180 million T cells. Approximately 310 gigabases of sequencing data and tens of millions of unique TCR sequences were included in an early release covering 500 to 750 HLA-typed donors. Among the roughly 400 genotyped donors, approximately 76% belonged to the genetic ancestry cluster associated with self-reported Caucasian donors. The study aimed to test whether cataloging public T cell receptors could reveal signatures of past pathogen exposure. The study profiled the T cell repertoires of 666 subjects by immunosequencing and related them to cytomegalovirus serostatus. A separate validation cohort of over a hundred different subjects was used in addition to the 666-subject first cohort. High-throughput TCR immunosequencing, statistical association of individual TCRs with disease status, and machine learning were combined to predict cytomegalovirus infection status. In a later analysis, previously published TCR beta repertoires from fewer than 750 donors were re-analyzed and high-resolution HLA genotyping was added so that TCR occurrence patterns could be studied. Rather than drawing on any new phenotypic data, the later analysis identified candidate immune exposures from TCR beta sequences and the way those sequences occurred across donors. In an earlier analysis of roughly 540 of the donors, high-throughput TCR beta sequencing was used to judge whether each TCR beta V gene segment behaved as functional or pseudogenic. Donor age, sex, ethnicity and CMV serostatus were collected together with the repertoire data. A later genetic analysis took genome-wide SNP genotypes for about 55% of the 666 donors and used that subset as a discovery cohort. Every repertoire in the discovery cohort had been generated on one and the same sequencing platform. Both class I and class II loci were covered by HLA typing, at four-digit resolution. The number of donors typed differed by locus, with about 620-630 for A, B, C, DRB1 and DQB1, about 500 for DQA1, 600 to 610 for DPA1, and approximately 470 for DPB1. About 5 DR-DQ haplotypes were handled as single units for association and clustering, since linkage in the cohort was strong. Among about 400 genotyped donors of the cohort, an average of approximately 240,000 unique TCR beta nucleotide sequences was sequenced per donor, of which roughly 18% were non-productive. Summary of the overall study and its limitations: A later analysis associated 15,000 to 20,000 TCR beta sequences with specific HLA alleles at a false discovery rate of 0.05. Because counts were too low, approximately 18 rarely observed V segments, including chromosome 9 orphons, were excluded from the earlier analysis of 587 of the donors. In the study, approximately 160 TCR beta chains were listed as associated with cytomegalovirus. V-gene and J-gene trimming of TCR beta chains was associated with a missense DCLRE1C variant in a later genetic analysis, and the association was replicated in an independent cohort. While some public TCRs were present in many individuals, most TCR sequences turned up only very rarely across donors. In a later analysis, several top co-occurrence clusters were reported to appear linked to parvovirus B19, influenza, CMV and Epstein-Barr virus. The classifier was reported to diagnose cytomegalovirus status with high specificity and sensitivity in both the original and validation cohorts. The authors suggested that the approach could potentially be extended to other disease states and immunological phenotypes. Linkage disequilibrium might explain the correlated functional status among segregating V segments, but an unknown experimental factor could not be ruled out. A later analysis found that most CMV-associated TCR beta chains appeared HLA-restricted, with HLA associations seemingly driven largely by CMV exposure. The sequencing pipeline was judged likely to have produced a cluster of highly shared sequence variants as a technical artifact. When HLA alleles, especially DR and DQ, strongly co-occurred, TCR associations were difficult to assign to individual alleles. In this cohort, only TCR beta chains were sequenced, and detectable features were limited by the absence of alpha or paired-chain data. In an earlier analysis of more than 450 of the donors, most TCR beta V segments were observed in productive rearrangements about 87% or about 30% of the time, broadly matching IMGT annotations. Because HLA typing was missing for some donors at each locus, association tests included only the typed subset. Because the 87-base-pair reads could not distinguish some IMGT-functional V segments, including TRBV6-2 and TRBV6-3, those segments were excluded. In a later analysis, HLA-associated TCR beta chains showed more clonal expansion and lower generation probabilities than non-associated chains that were equally common. CMV serostatus was the only immune exposure information available for the cohort. According to a later genetic analysis, donors in an Asian-associated ancestry cluster had fewer N-insertions in productive TCRs than the roughly 660-donor mean. A later analysis found that TCR association rates varied across HLA loci, with DRB1 alleles showing the most associated TCRs and HLA-C alleles the fewest. A few of the identified cytomegalovirus-associated TCR beta chains were confirmed in vitro to be specific for cytomegalovirus antigens. Presence/absence analyses assumed roughly uniform sequencing depth across donors, an assumption that may not hold. A further reported finding was that TCR beta sequences accurately predicted the HLA-A and HLA-B alleles for most subjects in the first cohort.

In its sample, this clone was seen once. No cognate antigen has been identified for it. One base away there is no much larger clone; base qualities are not given. The cohort was made up of roughly 670 healthy bone marrow donors. All cohort members were sampled while nominally healthy, although unrecorded immune exposures were likely present. The donor was CMV seronegative and was included in the group of several hundred seronegative cohort members. Every donor gave a peripheral blood sample, and the peripheral blood mononuclear cells from that sample were used for TCR beta sequencing. The Qiagen DNeasy Blood Extraction Kit was used to extract genomic DNA from the blood cell samples. In the germline V gene (reference sequence), CDR1 corresponds to SGHNT and CDR2 to YYREEE. The CDR3 holds 15 amino acids from the cysteine to the phenylalanine. Only the CDR3 DNA is retained, 45 bases long and in frame from the first base. V and J are truncated by 1 base and 5 bases respectively, leaving an intervening sequence of 15 bases.

Preparation of the library involved the immunoSEQ multiplex PCR assay. The multiplex PCR relied on a mix of 60 forward primers for TCR Vbeta segments and 13 reverse primers for TCR Jbeta segments. The CDR3 region of rearranged TCR beta genes was amplified from genomic DNA by a multiplex PCR assay. Amplified TCR beta libraries were sequenced as 87-base-pair reads on the Illumina HiSeq System. As for the authors' bioinformatics: Across the 670 or so repertoires, a later analysis counted 78 million or so unique TCR beta chains, around 11 million of which were shared by at least two donors. To remove PCR and sequencing errors, raw reads were error-corrected and collapsed into unique sequences using a nearest-neighbor algorithm that merged closely related sequences. To assign V, D and J gene segments, CDR3 sequences were aligned to IMGT reference sequences. For a sequence to be retained, a match of at least six nucleotides to both a V gene segment and a J gene segment was required. A rearrangement counted as productive if the CDR3 had no stop codons and remained in frame with V and J, and every other rearrangement counted as non-productive. Following IMGT convention, CDR3 was defined as the stretch from the second conserved V-encoded cysteine up to the conserved J-encoded phenylalanine. The earlier analysis of some 550 of the donors excluded any sequence lacking an unambiguous match to a single V gene segment. In an earlier analysis of 450 to 700 of the donors, V segments were called functional above 56.7% productive rearrangements and were called segregating when the between-donor standard deviation exceeded 5%. A statistical classification framework was built to diagnose cytomegalovirus status from the catalog of TCR beta chain sequences. In a later analysis, V and J genes were assigned by comparing TCR nucleotide sequences against IMGT/GENE-DB human TR gene sequences. A later analysis assigned CDR3 sequences and most-parsimonious VDJ recombination scenarios with the TCRdist pipeline. In a later analysis, every TCR beta chain was defined by the combination of its CDR3 amino acid sequence and its V-gene family, and reads without a unique V-gene family were dropped. As a way to deal with suspected cross-contamination and a sequencing artifact, a later analysis dropped 592 nucleotide sequences that were highly shared and had low generation probability. A later analysis calculated a clonal expansion index for each public chain from normalized within-repertoire ranks of inferred template counts. In a later analysis, generation probabilities were computed with a VDJ recombination model fitted to out-of-frame rearrangements, and the resulting probabilities were checked against IGoR. Hypergeometric tests were used in a later analysis to score TCR-TCR, TCR-HLA and TCR-CMV co-occurrence, with a repertoire-size bias correction applied to the TCR pairs. A later analysis estimated false discovery rates by permuting HLA or CMV assignments 20 times. In a later analysis, co-occurring TCRs were grouped with DBSCAN, and TCRdist sequence similarity was added when clustering was performed within HLA-allele-positive subsets. Repertoires with fewer than 30,000 or more than 120,000 public chains, plus five repertoires with anomalous nucleotide sharing, were excluded from co-occurrence clustering. TCRdb obtained this table from immuneACCESS and retained in-frame rearrangements with V and J assigned. These tables miss some clones; where compared with another copy, unresolved V genes account for less than half of the shortfall, and the remainder is unexplained. That table gives V, J and clone size, and the DNA gave D and trimming. The sample yields about 150,000 clones; approximately 80% were counted once. Together, the top ten hold 13% to 15% of the sample.

The sample consisted of PBMCs. The chain is assembled from TRBV5-4 and TRBJ2-5, with an unclear D gene assignment. This TCR was sampled from a middle-aged woman in good health and CMV-seronegative. The CDR3 has the sequence CASSLSGLGWETQYF. In nucleotides, the sequence is TGTGCCAGCAGCTTGTCCGGTCTAGGTTGGGAGACCCAGTACTTC.